The 26 T cell receptor beta chains in this list originate from one sample, sequenced in a study of T cells in tuberculosis (dated by TCRdb to between 2017 and 2018). Libraries were prepared through the immunoSEQ multiplex PCR assay. The table was pulled from immuneACCESS by TCRdb, which kept in-frame rearrangements only. Such tables lose some clones; where checked, under half of the loss comes from unresolved V genes, and the rest has no known cause. The sample profile shows tens of thousands of clones; 92% of them were found once. The biggest ten clones account for approximately 7% of the sample. The intended sense of this specimen's time point label: new active TB diagnosis, blood taken before or within 7 days of starting treatment. Sequenced material: PBMCs, taken at tuberculosis diagnosis. Receptors were obtained from an adult with tuberculosis. Some clones in this sample may be carry-over from other donors' samples.

The chain uses TRBV2 and TRBJ1-6; perhaps TRBD1 as D (5 bases). The germline V gene encodes CDR1 SNHLY and CDR2 FYNNEI. The CDR3 runs 16 residues. V shed 8 bases and J shed 1 base, with 15 bases lying between them. The CDR3 protein is CASLKLRASYNSPLHF. Written as DNA, the CDR3 is TGTGCCAGCCTAAAGCTCAGGGCGTCCTATAATTCACCCCTCCACTTT.

This chain joins TRBV7-2 and TRBJ1-2; the D gene is possibly TRBD1 (6 bases). This CDR3 region has 12 residues. CDR1 SGHTA and CDR2 FQGNSA come from the germline V gene. The V end was cut by 3 bases, the J end by 8 bases, with 10 bases between. The CDR3 reads CASSLTGYGYTF. CDR3 DNA sequence: TGTGCCAGCAGCTTGACAGGTTACGGCTACACCTTC.

This chain uses TRBV6-5 with TRBJ1-2, with 8 bases that match TRBD1. The CDR3 is 15 amino acids. Germline CDR1 MNHEY, CDR2 SVGAGI. Losses at the gene ends were 6 bases for V and 0 bases for J; bases not matched to a gene: 6. CDR3 bases: TGTGCCAGCAGCAGAACGACAGGGGCTAACTATGGCTACACCTTC. Protein product: CASSRTTGANYGYTF.

This clone is medium-sized in the sample. The rearrangement links TRBV11-2 to TRBJ1-6; 8 positions agree with TRBD1. The CDR3 is 15 amino acids. Germline values: CDR1 SGHAT, CDR2 FQNNGV. Germline trimming cut 5 bases from V and 6 bases from J; bases unmatched to any gene: 6. The CDR3 here is CASSVGTGGNSPLHF. CDR3 DNA: TGTGCCAGCAGCGTAGGGACAGGAGGTAATTCACCCCTCCACTTT. Full variable domain (remainder filled in from reference TRBV11-2 and TRBJ1-6): EAGVAQSPRYKIIEKRQSVAFWCNPISGHATLYWYQQILGQGPKLLIQFQNNGVVDDSQLPKDRFSAERLKGVDSTLKIQPAKLEDSAVYLCASSVGTGGNSPLHFGNGTRLTVT.

The CDR3 reads CASSIGGRSDGYTF. The CDR3 nucleotides are TGTGCCAGTAGTATAGGGGGCAGGTCTGATGGCTACACCTTC. V and J are TRBV19 and TRBJ1-2; weak D call: TRBD1 (5 bases). V lost 1 base, J lost 6 bases, and 12 bases lay in between. The germline V gene encodes CDR1 LNHDA and CDR2 SQIVND (reference sequence). There are 14 residues in the CDR3.

V is TRBV5-1 and J is TRBJ2-3, with a weak D call TRBD2 (6 bases). This CDR3 region has 15 residues. Germline CDR1 and CDR2: SGHRS and YFSETQ. V dropped 4 bases and J dropped 4 bases, with 16 bases sitting between them. The CDR3 sequence: CASSTLAPLPDTQYF. CDR3 nucleotides: TGCGCCAGCAGCACACTAGCTCCTCTCCCAGATACGCAGTATTTT.

This chain uses TRBV21-1 with TRBJ1-1; TRBD1 reflects the table's D call only, with no check against the DNA. TRBV21-1 is described as a pseudogene. The CDR3 covers 15 residues. The CDR3 bases are TGTGCCAGCAGTAATTCGACAGGTTCTAACACTGAAGCTTTCTTT. Amino acid sequence: CASSNSTGSNTEAFF.

The chain recombines TRBV6-1 with TRBJ2-1; 9 nucleotides line up with TRBD2. Unmatched junction bases numbered 8, after V lost 7 bases and J lost 4 bases. Germline values: CDR1 MNHNS, CDR2 SASEGT. The CDR3 consists of 15 residues. This CDR3 is CASTLASGVYNEQFF. The CDR3 DNA follows: TGTGCCAGCACCCTCGCTAGCGGGGTGTACAATGAGCAGTTCTTC.

The V gene is TRBV27, the J gene TRBJ1-2; no clear D. The ends were cut back, 5 bases at V and 5 bases at J, with 18 bases in the middle. Germline V gene lookup returns CDR1 MNHEY and CDR2 SMNVEV (reference sequence). The CDR3 has 15 amino acids. This chain's CDR3 is CASSPQVSPQYGYTF. The CDR3 region has the DNA TGTGCCAGCAGTCCTCAGGTTTCCCCCCAATATGGCTACACCTTC.

This sequence joins TRBV27 and TRBJ2-1; 13 positions agree with TRBD2. Germline V gene sequence: CDR1 MNHEY, CDR2 SMNVEV (reference sequence). With 4 bases clipped from V and 10 bases from J, the junction kept 7 bases outside the gene matches. The CDR3 spans 15 residues. The chain's CDR3 is CASSSTSGGGREQFF. CDR3 nucleotide sequence: TGTGCCAGCAGTTCCACTAGCGGGGGGGGCCGGGAGCAGTTCTTC.

This chain links TRBV18 with TRBJ2-3; no definite D call. Trimming left V 3 bases short and J 4 bases short, with 8 bases between. CDR1 KGHSH and CDR2 LQKENI come from the germline V gene. The CDR3 has 13 amino acids. The CDR3 is CASSPVRSDTQYF. The CDR3 DNA reads TGTGCCAGCTCACCTGTCCGGTCAGATACGCAGTATTTT.

The chain has TRBV18 and TRBJ2-7; 11 bases fit TRBD1. Germline V gene data show CDR1 as KGHSH and CDR2 as LQKENI. The CDR3 length is 14 residues. V lost 3 bases, J lost 4 bases, and 2 bases stayed unmatched. The DNA for the CDR3 is TGTGCCAGCTCACCCGGACAGGGGGCTTACGAGCAGTACTTC. It translates to CASSPGQGAYEQYF.

The V and J genes are TRBV14 and TRBJ1-4; D remains ambiguous. The V gene lost 1 base and the J gene lost 2 bases, with 14 bases spanning the gap. The CDR3 runs to 17 residues. In germline, CDR1 is SGHDN, CDR2 FVKESK. In DNA, the CDR3 is TGTGCCAGCAGCCAAGGTTTCCGCGACAATACTAATGAAAAACTGTTTTTT. It is translated as CASSQGFRDNTNEKLFF.

This clone was seen a few times. The rearrangement joins TRBV18 to TRBJ2-7; no clear D gene. Germline V gene lookup returns CDR1 KGHSH and CDR2 LQKENI. The ends were cut back, 3 bases at V and 7 bases at J, with 10 bases in the middle. The CDR3 spans 12 residues. The CDR3 nucleotides read TGTGCCAGCTCACCCTTATCGGGTGAGCAGTACTTC. Amino acids: CASSPLSGEQYF.

The chain links TRBV5-1 to TRBJ1-3, with no clear D. The V end was cut by 4 bases, the J end by 4 bases, with 15 bases between. Germline CDR1 reads SGHRS; CDR2 reads YFSETQ. The CDR3 has 15 amino acids. The CDR3 protein is CASSLGSTSGNTIYF. For the CDR3, the DNA is TGCGCCAGCAGCCTAGGATCGACCTCCGGAAACACCATATATTTT.

The chain combines TRBV19 with TRBJ1-2; D is undetermined. The CDR3 is 13 residues long. Trimming took 3 bases from V and 2 from J, leaving 7 bases between them. Germline lookup yields CDR1 LNHDA and CDR2 SQIVND (reference sequence). CDR3 sequence: CASSILANYGYTF. DNA for the CDR3: TGTGCCAGTAGTATTTTAGCGAACTATGGCTACACCTTC.

V usage is TRBV11-2 and J usage is TRBJ2-3, with 7 bases that match TRBD2. The CDR3 is 16 residues long. CDR1 is SGHAT, CDR2 FQNNGV, per germline. The ends lost 2 bases at V and 0 bases at J; junction bases unmatched: 5. CDR3 DNA: TGTGCCAGCAGCTTATGGGGGGGGACTAGCACAGATACGCAGTATTTT. Its protein product is CASSLWGGTSTDTQYF.

The rearrangement joins TRBV5-1 to TRBJ2-3; D is ambiguous. The V end was cut by 1 base, the J end by 6 bases, with 6 bases between. This CDR3 spans 12 amino acids. Per the germline V gene, CDR1 is SGHRS and CDR2 is YFSETQ. Here the CDR3 DNA reads TGCGCCAGCAGCTTGTCGTTGGATACGCAGTATTTT. It codes for CASSLSLDTQYF.

The chain carries TRBV9 and TRBJ2-5; D is uncertain. Germline CDR1 and CDR2: SGDLS and YYNGEE. The length of the CDR3 is 14 residues. Trimming took off 0 bases at V and 5 bases at J, with 11 bases between the two ends. The CDR3 coding sequence is TGTGCCAGCAGCGTAGAAATCCGAGCGGAGACCCAGTACTTC. Its protein product is CASSVEIRAETQYF.

The chain combines TRBV6-1 with TRBJ1-4; tentative D call: TRBD1 (6 bases). Germline V gives CDR1 MNHNS, CDR2 SASEGT. V was pared by 3 bases and J by 4 bases, with 9 bases between. CDR3 length: 14 amino acids. CDR3 residues: CASSETGNNEKLFF. CDR3 sequence (DNA): TGTGCCAGCAGTGAGACAGGAAATAATGAAAAACTGTTTTTT.

The chain couples TRBV7-2 to TRBJ1-3, with TRBD1 identical over 9 bases. With 0 bases clipped from V and 7 bases from J, the junction kept 4 bases outside the gene matches. Germline CDR1 is SGHTA and CDR2 is FQGNSA. The CDR3 has 15 amino acids. CDR3 sequence reads: CASSLATGGWNTIYF. As DNA, the CDR3 is TGTGCCAGCAGCTTAGCGACAGGGGGTTGGAACACCATATATTTT.

The chain has TRBV7-9 and TRBJ2-7, with D tentatively TRBD2 (6 bases). CDR1 and CDR2 from the germline V gene are SEHNR and FQNEAQ (reference sequence). V lost 5 bases, J lost 5 bases, and 19 bases lay in between. The CDR3 has 15 amino acids. The CDR3 nucleotides read TGTGCCAGCAGCCCAGGAAGGTCGGCTAGCGACGAGCAGTACTTC. Residues: CASSPGRSASDEQYF.

The chain combines TRBV28 with TRBJ2-2; 8 bases map to TRBD1. The V segment lost 6 bases and the J segment 4 bases; nucleotides outside the gene matches: 10. Germline CDR1 and CDR2: MDHEN and SYDVKM. CDR3 length: 16 amino acids. CDR3 DNA: TGTGCCAGCAGCCTAGCAGGGGGCGGTGGCACCGGGGAGCTGTTTTTT. Encoded protein: CASSLAGGGGTGELFF.

The chain is built from TRBV6-5 and TRBJ2-2, with no clear D. The germline gives CDR1 MNHEY, CDR2 SVGAGI. Trimming shortened V by 11 bases and J by 4 bases, and 20 bases separated the two germline ends. This CDR3 comprises 15 residues. Here the CDR3 DNA reads TGTGCCTGCCGATCAACCCCAGGAAGCACCGGGGAGCTGTTTTTT. Translated: CACRSTPGSTGELFF.

CDR3 in amino acids: CSVEGPTANTEAFF. Here the CDR3 DNA reads TGCAGCGTTGAAGGCCCCACAGCGAACACTGAAGCTTTCTTT. The chain links TRBV29-1 to TRBJ1-1; D remains ambiguous. Germline loops: CDR1 SQVTM, CDR2 ANQGSEA. The CDR3 runs 14 residues. Trimming left V 1 base short and J 1 base short, with 10 bases between.

The V call is TRBV10-3, the J call TRBJ1-1; D not certain. CDR1 is ENHRY, CDR2 SYGVKD, per germline. V lost 0 bases, J lost 1 base, and 9 bases lay in between. The CDR3 has 15 residues. The CDR3 spells CAISESEWRNTEAFF. The CDR3, as DNA: TGTGCCATCAGTGAGTCGGAGTGGAGGAACACTGAAGCTTTCTTT.